These T cell receptor beta chains were read from a single sample in a study of blood T cell repertoires in COVID-19. Repertoires were generated with immunoSEQ multiplex PCR, while TCRdb's copy carries only in-frame clones and drops some. The top ten hold less than 1.5% of the sample, which has roughly 99,000 clones, 75% to 95% seen once. The specimen sequenced was peripheral blood. These receptor sequences come from a woman aged 25 to 45 with acute or convalescent COVID-19. CDR3s include the opening cysteine and the closing phenylalanine or tryptophan. D genes are given only for firm matches. Clone size is given for some rows only: seen once, a few or many times, or a class if the clone is expanded.

D,V,J,size,CDR3,DNA
TRBD1,TRBV6-2/TRBV6-3,TRBJ2-7,NA,CASSRDRVLIYEQYF,TGTGCCAGCAGTAGGGACAGGGTCTTAATCTACGAGCAGTACTTC
TRBD1,TRBV19,TRBJ2-7,NA,CASSPTGGIDYEQYF,TGTGCCAGTAGTCCAACAGGGGGGATTGACTACGAGCAGTACTTC
TRBD2,TRBV19,TRBJ2-3,NA,CASSMRRGNTDTQYF,TGTGCCAGTAGTATGAGGCGGGGGAACACAGATACGCAGTATTTT
NA,TRBV7-9,TRBJ2-5,NA,CASSFTARAETQYF,TGTGCCAGCAGCTTTACTGCCAGGGCGGAGACCCAGTACTTC
NA,TRBV15,TRBJ1-5,NA,CATSFQRMGNQPQHF,TGTGCCACCAGCTTTCAGAGGATGGGCAATCAGCCCCAGCATTTT
NA,TRBV9,TRBJ2-1,NA,CASSVGLSSYNEQFF,TGTGCCAGCAGCGTCGGACTGAGCTCCTACAATGAGCAGTTCTTC
NA,TRBV30,TRBJ2-2,NA,CAWTNRIRGTGELFF,TGTGCCTGGACCAACCGAATTCGAGGGACCGGGGAGCTGTTTTTT
NA,TRBV7-6,TRBJ2-7,NA,CASSLATGGIGEQYF,TGTGCCAGCAGCTTAGCGACAGGAGGTATTGGAGAGCAGTACTTC
NA,TRBV5-4,TRBJ1-2,NA,CASSLRENIHGYTF,TGTGCCAGCAGCCTCAGGGAAAACATTCATGGCTACACCTTC
TRBD1,TRBV14,TRBJ2-1,NA,CASSPYLDRNEQFF,TGTGCCAGCAGCCCTTACTTGGACAGGAATGAGCAGTTCTTC
TRBD2,TRBV24-1,TRBJ2-2,few,CATRETSGGNAGELFF,TGTGCCACCAGAGAGACTAGCGGGGGGAATGCCGGGGAGCTGTTTTTT
TRBD1,TRBV7-3,TRBJ2-5,NA,CASSPKTGGLETQYF,TGTGCCAGCAGCCCTAAGACAGGGGGCTTGGAGACCCAGTACTTC
NA,TRBV11-2,TRBJ1-2,NA,CASSFGVAGENYGYTF,TGTGCCAGCAGCTTCGGGGTCGCAGGGGAGAACTATGGCTACACCTTC
NA,TRBV11-3,TRBJ2-2,NA,CASSFGSRGSNTGELFF,TGTGCCAGCAGCTTTGGGAGCAGGGGATCTAACACCGGGGAGCTGTTTTTT
NA,TRBV28,TRBJ1-3,NA,CASRTGIGNTIYF,TGTGCCAGCAGAACAGGGATTGGAAACACCATATATTTT
NA,TRBV2,TRBJ1-2,NA,CASSEFMGSPRGYGYTF,TGTGCCAGCAGTGAATTTATGGGTTCCCCCCGCGGCTATGGCTACACCTTC
NA,TRBV7-9,TRBJ2-2,NA,CASSLGTGTLHTGELFF,TGTGCCAGCAGCTTAGGAACCGGGACTCTGCACACCGGGGAGCTGTTTTTT
NA,TRBV19,TRBJ1-1,NA,CASSIAGGEAFF,TGTGCCAGTAGTATTGCCGGGGGTGAAGCTTTCTTT
TRBD1,TRBV12-3/TRBV12-4,TRBJ2-7,NA,CASRDRGTYEQYF,TGTGCCAGCAGAGACAGGGGAACCTACGAGCAGTACTTC
NA,TRBV5-6,TRBJ1-2,NA,CASSSYSRGWNYGYTF,TGTGCCAGCAGCTCCTACTCCAGGGGCTGGAACTATGGCTACACCTTC
NA,TRBV27,TRBJ1-3,NA,CASSSISSGNTIYF,TGTGCCAGCAGTTCCATCAGCTCTGGAAACACCATATATTTT
TRBD2,TRBV25-1,TRBJ2-7,NA,CASSSGRGVRYEQYF,TGTGCCAGCAGTTCGGGGCGGGGGGTCCGCTACGAGCAGTACTTC
TRBD2,TRBV24-1,TRBJ2-1,NA,CATSSGGPQSSYNEQFF,TGTGCCACCAGTTCGGGAGGTCCCCAAAGCTCCTACAATGAGCAGTTCTTC
TRBD1,TRBV30,TRBJ1-1,NA,CAWSVQDRGRSFF,TGTGCCTGGAGTGTACAGGACAGGGGCCGGAGTTTCTTT
TRBD1,TRBV7-3,TRBJ1-2,NA,CASSLTGGQGGGYTF,TGTGCCAGCAGCTTAACGGGGGGACAGGGAGGTGGCTACACCTTC
TRBD1,TRBV5-5,TRBJ1-6,NA,CASSWGQGQTSSPLHF,TGTGCCAGCAGCTGGGGACAGGGCCAAACATCCTCACCCCTCCACTTT
NA,TRBV2,TRBJ2-7,few,CASNDGDPYEQYF,TGTGCCAGCAATGACGGAGACCCCTACGAGCAGTACTTC
NA,TRBV5-1,TRBJ2-5,NA,CASSLVVRGGETQYF,TGCGCCAGCAGCTTGGTTGTGAGGGGGGGAGAGACCCAGTACTTC
NA,TRBV7-8,TRBJ2-6,NA,CASSVTGISGANVLTF,TGTGCCAGCAGCGTTACAGGAATCTCTGGGGCCAACGTCCTGACTTTC
NA,TRBV11-2,TRBJ2-3,NA,CASSLDPRGDTQYF,TGTGCCAGCAGCTTAGACCCGAGAGGGGATACGCAGTATTTT
NA,TRBV19,TRBJ2-1,NA,CASSSNQGPANNEQFF,TGTGCCAGTAGTAGCAACCAGGGCCCGGCCAACAATGAGCAGTTCTTC
NA,TRBV29-1,TRBJ2-1,NA,CSVEDSLYNEQFF,TGCAGCGTTGAAGACTCTTTATACAATGAGCAGTTCTTC
TRBD2,TRBV5-5,TRBJ2-7,NA,CASSLGASSGLEEQYF,TGTGCCAGCAGCTTGGGTGCGTCTAGCGGGCTGGAGGAGCAGTACTTC
NA,TRBV10-1,TRBJ2-7,NA,CASSEINRNEQYF,TGCGCCAGCAGTGAAATTAACAGAAACGAGCAGTACTTC
TRBD1,TRBV18,TRBJ2-2,NA,CASSPYRGQTGELFF,TGTGCCAGCTCACCTTACAGGGGGCAAACCGGGGAGCTGTTTTTT
TRBD1,TRBV10-1,TRBJ1-2,NA,CASSPGGTNYGYTF,TGCGCCAGCTCGCCAGGGGGGACTAACTATGGCTACACCTTC
TRBD1,TRBV7-2,TRBJ1-4,NA,CASSSRDRNEKLFF,TGTGCCAGCAGCTCCCGGGACAGGAATGAAAAACTGTTTTTT
NA,TRBV19,TRBJ2-2,few,CASSAQGGTGELFF,TGTGCCAGTAGTGCACAGGGGGGGACCGGGGAGCTGTTTTTT
NA,TRBV7-2,TRBJ1-6,NA,CASSLSSGIVNSPLHF,TGTGCCAGCAGCTTAAGTTCAGGGATCGTAAATTCACCCCTCCACTTT